This T cell receptor beta chain emerged from a study of cytomegalovirus exposure and HLA in healthy donors. General study findings and limits: Published work reported that the classifier diagnosed cytomegalovirus status with high specificity and sensitivity.

As for the donors, each was a healthy bone marrow donor. In the PCR, 60 Vbeta and 13 Jbeta primers were used. Sequencing was performed with immunoSEQ multiplex PCR; in TCRdb, only in-frame clones are kept and a portion is missing. Reported are approximately 45,000 clones; the ten largest clones contain approximately 2.1%. A word on this clone: The antigen remains unidentified.

The sequenced sample consisted of PBMCs. The sequence derives from a woman between 35 and 50 years old in good health and CMV-seronegative.

The CDR3, as DNA: TGTGCTAGTGGTACGGACAGGCCCGCCTACGAGCAGTACTTC. Protein product: CASGTDRPAYEQYF. The chain recombines TRBV12-5 with TRBJ2-7; 7 bases map to TRBD1. Germline CDR1 and CDR2: LGHNT and FRNRAP. The CDR3 has 14 residues. The ends lost 5 bases at V and 2 bases at J; junction bases unmatched: 6.